The clone carrying this TCR beta chain came up a few times. What it binds is not known. PCR amplification relied on 60 Vbeta primers (plus 13 Jbeta primers). Libraries were prepared by immunoSEQ multiplex PCR; TCRdb keeps only in-frame clonotypes and omits some of them. Among 130,000 or so clones listed, roughly 73% were seen once. Trimming removed 5 bases at V and 0 bases at J, with 8 bases between. Germline V gene data show CDR1 as MNHEY and CDR2 as SVGAGI. This CDR3 has 14 amino acids. This specimen comes from a study of cytomegalovirus exposure and HLA in healthy donors. Whole-study results and caveats: The likely origin of a cluster of highly shared sequence variants was a sequencing artifact.

This clonotype originated in a male donor in good health and CMV-seronegative. Sequences were obtained from PBMCs. The genes are TRBV6-5 and TRBJ1-5; D perhaps matches TRBD1 (6 bases). The CDR3 sequence: CASSQGNSNQPQHF. CDR3 nucleotides: TGTGCCAGCAGTCAGGGGAATAGCAATCAGCCCCAGCATTTT.